The 32 T cell receptor beta chains below come from one sample, sequenced in a study of T cells in Graves' hyperthyroidism and ophthalmopathy. RNA transcripts gave rise to amplified TCR beta CDR3 regions. Primed by the HTBI set, a first-round RT-PCR was run on the TCR CDR3. TCRdb redid the calling of the multiplex PCR reads with MiXCR, one entry per CDR3 protein. The sample lists some 560,000 distinct CDR3 sequences, approximately 14% seen once, with approximately 15% in the top ten. The material sequenced was blood. The receptors derive from a woman in her forties with Graves' hyperthyroidism.

This clonotype was counted only a few times. The V and J genes are TRBV5-1 and TRBJ2-7; 7 nucleotides line up with TRBD2. The CDR3 consists of 14 residues. Germline CDR1 SGHRS, CDR2 YFSETQ. V was clipped by 6 bases and J by 0 bases; unmatched bases: 6. This CDR3 is CASKTSVDSYEQYF. The CDR3 DNA follows: TGCGCCAGCAAAACTAGCGTCGACTCCTACGAGCAGTACTTC.

This chain connects TRBV20-1 to TRBJ1-1; the D gene is possibly TRBD1 (6 bases). The CDR3 runs to 17 residues. V lost 0 bases and J 4 bases, leaving 21 bases between the germline ends. Germline CDR1 DFQATT, CDR2 SNEGSKA (reference sequence). CDR3 bases: TGCAGTGCTAGAGATCTCAGGTGGGGCAGGGACATCACTGAAGCTTTCTTT. Translating it yields CSARDLRWGRDITEAFF.

The chain employs TRBV5-1 and TRBJ1-1, with D maybe TRBD1 (6 bases). The CDR3 runs to 15 residues. The germline V gene encodes CDR1 SGHRS and CDR2 YFSETQ. Trimming shortened V by 1 base and J by 5 bases, and 15 bases separated the two germline ends. The CDR3 protein is CASSLSGGAETEAFF. CDR3 nucleotide sequence: TGCGCCAGCAGCTTGTCTGGGGGCGCGGAGACTGAAGCTTTCTTT.

This clonotype has at least ten counts. The rearrangement joins TRBV30 to TRBJ2-7; D unresolved. V lost 0 bases to trimming and J lost 5 bases, with 17 bases between them. Germline V gene sequence: CDR1 GTSNPN, CDR2 SVGIG (reference sequence). The CDR3 spans 15 residues. The CDR3 protein is CAWSVSKGMGNEQYF. The CDR3 DNA reads TGTGCCTGGAGTGTATCAAAGGGTATGGGGAACGAGCAGTACTTC.

This clonotype was observed at least ten times. The CDR3 protein is CASSPGGQGGTYEQYF. The CDR3 region has the DNA TGTGCCAGCTCACCAGGTGGACAGGGGGGAACATACGAGCAGTACTTC. The chain employs TRBV18 and TRBJ2-7; 10 bases fit TRBD1. Germline V gene sequence: CDR1 KGHSH, CDR2 LQKENI. The CDR3 length is 16 residues. Trimming removed 2 bases from V and 4 bases from J; junction bases left unmatched: 8.

This clonotype was seen repeatedly, ten times or more. The chain joins TRBV7-8 to TRBJ2-7; TRBD2 matches 7 bases. V was pared by 2 bases and J by 5 bases, with 18 bases of the junction left unmatched. From germline, CDR1 is SGHVS and CDR2 FQNEAQ. There are 18 residues in the CDR3. CDR3 protein: CASSLYRLAVGWGHEQYF. The DNA for the CDR3 is TGTGCCAGCAGCTTATACCGGCTAGCGGTCGGATGGGGCCACGAGCAGTACTTC. The whole variable domain, filled in from reference TRBV7-8 and TRBJ2-7, reads GAGVSQSPRYKVAKRGQDVALRCDPISGHVSLFWYQQALGQGPEFLTYFQNEAQLDKSGLPSDRFFAERPEGSVSTLKIQRTQQEDSAVYLCASSLYRLAVGWGHEQYFGPGTRLTVT.

The table lists this clonotype with many counts. The V and J genes are TRBV3-1 and TRBJ2-2, with 8 bases identical to TRBD1. CDR1 LGHDT and CDR2 YNNKEL come from the germline V gene (reference sequence). V was clipped by 1 base and J by 9 bases; unmatched bases: 4. The CDR3 is made up of 14 amino acids. CDR3 sequence (DNA): TGTGCCAGCAGCCAAGGAAACAGGGGGAGGGAGCTGTTTTTT. Translated: CASSQGNRGRELFF.

The V call is TRBV7-9, the J call TRBJ2-3; 8 bases fit TRBD2. The length of the CDR3 is 17 residues. Germline loops: CDR1 SEHNR, CDR2 FQNEAQ (reference sequence). The ends lost 1 base at V and 5 bases at J; junction bases unmatched: 11. The DNA for the CDR3 is TGTGCCAGCAGCTTAGACCTCGGGGGGGGCGCGGTAGATACGCAGTATTTT. This codes for CASSLDLGGGAVDTQYF. The whole variable domain, remainder taken from reference TRBV7-9 and TRBJ2-3, is DTGVSQNPRHKITKRGQNVTFRCDPISEHNRLYWYRQTLGQGPEFLTYFQNEAQLEKSRLLSDRFSAERPKGSFSTLEIQRTEQGDSAMYLCASSLDLGGGAVDTQYFGPGTRLTVL.

This clonotype was recorded a few times. V and J are TRBV6-2 or TRBV6-3 and TRBJ2-7; 12 nucleotides match TRBD2. The CDR3 has 16 amino acids. Germline CDR1 is MNHEY and CDR2 is SVGEGT. V was pared by 0 bases and J by 5 bases, with 5 bases of the junction left unmatched. CDR3 loop: CASSYSRPSGRDEQYF. CDR3 coding DNA: TGTGCCAGCAGTTACTCGAGGCCTAGCGGGAGGGACGAGCAGTACTTC.

This clonotype appeared many times. This chain connects TRBV18 to TRBJ2-2; unclear D gene. The V end lost 2 bases, the J end lost 0 bases, and 10 bases lay between the germline ends. This CDR3 has 16 amino acids. Germline CDR1 is KGHSH and CDR2 is LQKENI. For the CDR3, the DNA is TGTGCCAGCTCACCAGGGGTACAAACGAACACCGGGGAGCTGTTTTTT. It specifies CASSPGVQTNTGELFF.

This clonotype was recorded a few times. V and J are TRBV27 and TRBJ2-7; no clear D gene. Germline CDR1 and CDR2: MNHEY and SMNVEV (reference sequence). With 5 bases removed from V and 6 bases from J, the gap between germline ends came to 5 bases. The CDR3 runs to 10 residues. The CDR3 here is CASSLPEQYF. CDR3 DNA sequence: TGTGCCAGCAGTCTCCCCGAGCAGTACTTC.

This clonotype was seen many times. This rearrangement joins TRBV3-1 to TRBJ2-2; D possibly corresponds to TRBD2 (6 bases). From germline, CDR1 is LGHDT and CDR2 YNNKEL (reference sequence). The CDR3 consists of 15 residues. Trimming pared 4 bases from V and 4 bases from J, leaving 13 bases between. In nucleotides, the CDR3 is TGTGCCAGCAGCCCGAGAAGGGGAGGCACCGGGGAGCTGTTTTTT. Its protein product is CASSPRRGGTGELFF.

The J gene is TRBJ2-1, the V gene TRBV7-2, with D tentatively TRBD1 (6 bases). With 3 bases removed from V and 2 bases from J, the gap between germline ends came to 11 bases. CDR1 and CDR2 (germline): SGHTA, FQGNSA. The CDR3 has 15 residues. This CDR3 is CASSFGAGAYNEQFF. For the CDR3, the DNA is TGTGCCAGCAGCTTCGGTGCAGGGGCCTACAATGAGCAGTTCTTC.

This chain connects TRBV3-1 to TRBJ2-7; D is unresolved. Germline V CDR1 and CDR2: LGHDT, YNNKEL (reference sequence). The CDR3 runs to 12 residues. Trimming removed 1 base at V and 6 bases at J, with 7 bases between. The CDR3 DNA sequence: TGTGCCAGCAGCCAAGGACCGGCCGAGCAGTACTTC. This codes for CASSQGPAEQYF.

The chain links TRBV5-1 to TRBJ1-6, with unresolved D. Germline loops: CDR1 SGHRS, CDR2 YFSETQ. Between the trimmed V and J ends, which lost 0 bases and 9 bases, there was a span of 13 bases. CDR3 size: 15 residues. The CDR3 nucleotides read TGCGCCAGCAGCTTGGGGCCAGGAGTCAGTTCACCCCTCCACTTT. This gives the protein CASSLGPGVSSPLHF. The full variable domain, completed using reference TRBV5-1 and TRBJ1-6, is KAGVTQTPRYLIKTRGQQVTLSCSPISGHRSVSWYQQTPGQGLQFLFEYFSETQRNKGNFPGRFSGRQFSNSRSEMNVSTLELGDSALYLCASSLGPGVSSPLHFGNGTRLTVT.

The genes are TRBV9 and TRBJ2-1, with 11 bases fitting TRBD2. Germline trimming cut 4 bases from V and 5 bases from J; bases unmatched to any gene: 8. The V gene's germline CDR1 is SGDLS and CDR2 YYNGEE. CDR3 length: 16 amino acids. The CDR3 DNA reads as TGTGCCAGCAGCAATAGCGGGAGGGCCAAACACAATGAGCAGTTCTTC. It translates to CASSNSGRAKHNEQFF.

The J gene is TRBJ1-2, the V gene TRBV15; D gene uncertain. This CDR3 has 12 amino acids. Germline V gene lookup returns CDR1 LNHNV and CDR2 YYDKDF (reference sequence). Trimming shortened V by 0 bases and J by 8 bases, and 7 bases separated the two germline ends. This chain's CDR3 is CATSRDDGGYTF. For the CDR3, the DNA is TGTGCCACCAGCAGAGATGACGGAGGCTACACCTTC.

This clonotype occurred many times. J is TRBJ1-2 and V is TRBV9; D gene uncertain. The V end was cut by 0 bases, the J end by 9 bases, with 18 bases between. In germline, CDR1 is SGDLS, CDR2 YYNGEE. The CDR3 totals 15 residues. As DNA, the CDR3 is TGTGCCAGCAGCGTAGCGGCGGGAGGTTTTAGACGCTACACCTTC. Translation: CASSVAAGGFRRYTF.

There are many counts of this clonotype. V is TRBV3-1 and J is TRBJ2-7, with 9 bases identical to TRBD2. The CDR3 loop spans 16 amino acids. With 4 bases clipped from V and 0 bases from J, the junction kept 7 bases outside the gene matches. The germline V gene has CDR1 LGHDT and CDR2 YNNKEL (reference sequence). For the CDR3, the DNA is TGTGCCAGCAGCCCGACTAGCGGAAGGAGCTCCTACGAGCAGTACTTC. Its translation is CASSPTSGRSSYEQYF.

Ten or more counts support this clonotype. The rearrangement joins TRBV18 to TRBJ2-5; the match to TRBD2 covers 11 bases. Germline V gene lookup returns CDR1 KGHSH and CDR2 LQKENI. The CDR3 runs to 16 residues. Trimming at V came to 2 bases and at J to 5 bases, leaving 7 bases not matched to a gene. The CDR3 nucleotides are TGTGCCAGCTCACCAGGGTCTAGCGGGAGGTCTGAGACCCAGTACTTC. This translates into CASSPGSSGRSETQYF.

The chain joins TRBV20-1 to TRBJ2-7; 9 nucleotides align to TRBD1. Looked up from germline, CDR1 is DFQATT and CDR2 is SNEGSKA (reference sequence). CDR3 length equals 15 residues. J was trimmed by 3 bases and V by 2 bases; bases with no gene match: 8. In nucleotides, the CDR3 is TGCAGTGCTAGAAACCCGGGGACAGGGAACTACGAGCAGTACTTC. Its protein is CSARNPGTGNYEQYF.

A few counts support this clonotype. This chain joins TRBV2 and TRBJ2-3, with a tentative D call TRBD2 (6 bases). CDR3 size: 14 residues. V was shortened by 6 bases and J by 3 bases, with 13 bases between the two germline ends. The germline V gene has CDR1 SNHLY and CDR2 FYNNEI. CDR3 nucleotides: TGTGCCAGCAGGGAGGGAGTACTAACAGATACGCAGTATTTT. Its translation: CASREGVLTDTQYF.

This chain links TRBV28 with TRBJ1-6; D remains ambiguous. This CDR3 has 14 residues. CDR1 and CDR2 (germline): MDHEN, SYDVKM. Trimming removed 8 bases from V and 6 bases from J, with 14 bases in between. The CDR3 here is CASSDALSNSPLHF. CDR3 DNA: TGTGCCAGCTCTGATGCTCTTTCTAATTCACCCCTCCACTTT.

This clonotype was observed many times. The V gene is TRBV5-1, the J gene TRBJ2-1; TRBD2 matches 7 bases. Germline CDR1 SGHRS, CDR2 YFSETQ. The V gene end was trimmed by 0 bases and the J gene end by 9 bases; junction bases not matched to a gene: 9. The CDR3 loop spans 15 amino acids. The CDR3 sequence: CASSLVVGGPGEQFF. Here the CDR3 DNA reads TGCGCCAGCAGCTTGGTGGTGGGAGGGCCCGGTGAGCAGTTCTTC.

This clonotype was detected many times. The chain links TRBV5-1 to TRBJ2-7; 11 bases line up with TRBD1. V lost 2 bases and J lost 7; bases outside the gene matches: 8. Germline loops: CDR1 SGHRS, CDR2 YFSETQ. This CDR3 is 15 amino acids long. CDR3 sequence: CASSFPGQGVREQYF. The DNA of the CDR3 is TGCGCCAGCAGCTTTCCGGGACAGGGGGTGAGAGAGCAGTACTTC.

This clonotype was recorded at least ten times. The V gene is TRBV6-1, the J gene TRBJ2-7; D not resolved. This CDR3 region has 14 residues. The ends were cut back, 2 bases at V and 6 bases at J, with 14 bases in the middle. Germline-derived CDR1 and CDR2 are MNHNS and SASEGT. The DNA for the CDR3 is TGTGCCAGCAGTGAATCTGGCCTCGTGGGCGAGCAGTACTTC. Its protein is CASSESGLVGEQYF.

This sequence joins TRBV6-2 or TRBV6-3 and TRBJ2-7, with D possibly called TRBD1 or TRBD2 (5 bases each). The CDR3 extends over 13 amino acids. The germline gives CDR1 MNHEY, CDR2 SVGEGT. Trimming took off 6 bases at V and 5 bases at J, with 14 bases between the two ends. The CDR3 loop reads CASRTGTHNEQYF. The CDR3 DNA reads as TGTGCCAGCAGGACCGGGACCCACAACGAGCAGTACTTC.

This clonotype has just one count. The chain recombines TRBV3-1 with TRBJ2-7; D is unresolved. The CDR3 covers 13 residues. The germline CDR1 and CDR2 sequences are LGHDT and YNNKEL (reference sequence). Trimming removed 4 bases at V and 1 base at J, with 8 bases between. The CDR3 DNA reads as TGTGCCAGCAGCCCAAAACAGTCCTACGAGCAGTACTTC. Amino acid sequence: CASSPKQSYEQYF.

Concerning this clonotype: A single base separates this from a much larger clone, so it may be a read error. The chain recombines TRBV4-2 with TRBJ1-1; D is perhaps TRBD1 (6 bases). Germline CDR1 is LGHNA and CDR2 is YNFKEQ. This CDR3 region has 14 residues. Trimming shortened V by 5 bases and J by 2 bases, and 12 bases separated the two germline ends. Here the CDR3 DNA reads TGTGCCAGCAGCTACCGGGACACAAACACTGAAGCTTTCTTT. Amino acids: CASSYRDTNTEAFF.

The sample holds many counts of this clonotype. The V call is TRBV12-3 or TRBV12-4, the J call TRBJ2-6; D remains unclear. Trimming cost V 6 bases and J 2 bases, with 5 bases left between them. This CDR3 has 13 residues. The CDR3 region is CASRLAGANVLTF. Written as DNA, the CDR3 is TGTGCCAGCAGGTTGGCTGGGGCCAACGTCCTGACTTTC.

Many counts were recorded for this clonotype. This rearrangement joins TRBV18 to TRBJ2-7; possibly TRBD1 for D (6 bases). The CDR3 has 15 amino acids. Germline values: CDR1 KGHSH, CDR2 LQKENI. Trimming took 4 bases from V and 1 from J, leaving 14 bases between them. The CDR3 DNA sequence: TGTGCCAGCTCACTCAACGCAGGGGAGTCCTACGAGCAGTACTTC. It codes for CASSLNAGESYEQYF. Drawing the rest from reference TRBV18 and TRBJ2-7, the complete variable domain is NAGVMQNPRHLVRRRGQEARLRCSPMKGHSHVYWYRQLPEEGLKFMVYLQKENIIDESGMPKERFSAEFPKEGPSILRIQQVVRGDSAAYFCASSLNAGESYEQYFGPGTRLTVT.

In its sample, this clonotype was seen many times. The CDR3 spells CATSDGGASYGYTF. The CDR3 DNA sequence: TGTGCCACCAGTGATGGAGGGGCCTCCTATGGCTACACCTTC. J is TRBJ1-2 and V is TRBV24-1, with a tentative D call TRBD1 (5 bases). CDR1 is KGHDR and CDR2 is SFDVKD in the germline V gene. V gave up 3 bases and J gave up 4 bases, with 11 bases separating them. The CDR3 is made up of 14 amino acids.